These T cell receptor beta chains were read from a single sample in a study of siplizumab effects on memory and regulatory T cells. Profiled with immunoSEQ multiplex PCR; TCRdb holds only in-frame clones, not every one. The profile shows about 100,000 clones, roughly 94% of them singletons. The specimen was non-Treg CD4+ T cells sorted from blood. All receptors come from a human donor in good health. Both conserved end residues are part of each CDR3. D genes are given only for firm matches.

CDR3aa	CDR3nt	d_gene	v_gene	j_gene
CASSQIPPRAGTQETQYF	TGTGCCAGCAGCCAAATCCCCCCTAGAGCGGGGACCCAAGAGACCCAGTACTTC	TRBD2	TRBV4-2	TRBJ2-5
CASSRSGTVSYEQYF	TGTGCCAGCAGTCGATCCGGGACAGTGTCCTACGAGCAGTACTTC	TRBD1	TRBV27	TRBJ2-7
CASSLRGMNTEAFF	TGTGCCAGCAGTTTGAGGGGGATGAACACTGAAGCTTTCTTT	.	TRBV28	TRBJ1-1
CAWSVDSTYEQYF	TGTGCCTGGAGTGTCGACAGCACCTACGAGCAGTACTTC	.	TRBV30	TRBJ2-7
CASSERRGNSPLHF	TGTGCCAGCAGTGAAAGGAGGGGGAATTCACCCCTCCACTTT	.	TRBV6-1	TRBJ1-6
CASSSGTGALNQPQHF	TGTGCCAGCAGTTCTGGGACAGGGGCCCTAAATCAGCCCCAGCATTTT	TRBD1	TRBV6-5	TRBJ1-5
CASSNLGPGGNQPQHF	TGTGCCAGCAGCAATCTTGGACCCGGGGGGAATCAGCCCCAGCATTTT	.	TRBV7-9	TRBJ1-5
CASSLRDRVINEQYF	TGTGCCAGCAGCCTCCGGGACAGGGTAATCAACGAGCAGTACTTC	TRBD1	TRBV7-9	TRBJ2-7
CASSEDRVISGNTIYF	TGTGCCAGCAGCGAGGACAGGGTTATCTCTGGAAACACCATATATTTT	TRBD1	TRBV25-1	TRBJ1-3
CASTPPGTGELFF	TGTGCCAGTACCCCTCCGGGAACCGGGGAGCTGTTTTTT	.	TRBV19	TRBJ2-2